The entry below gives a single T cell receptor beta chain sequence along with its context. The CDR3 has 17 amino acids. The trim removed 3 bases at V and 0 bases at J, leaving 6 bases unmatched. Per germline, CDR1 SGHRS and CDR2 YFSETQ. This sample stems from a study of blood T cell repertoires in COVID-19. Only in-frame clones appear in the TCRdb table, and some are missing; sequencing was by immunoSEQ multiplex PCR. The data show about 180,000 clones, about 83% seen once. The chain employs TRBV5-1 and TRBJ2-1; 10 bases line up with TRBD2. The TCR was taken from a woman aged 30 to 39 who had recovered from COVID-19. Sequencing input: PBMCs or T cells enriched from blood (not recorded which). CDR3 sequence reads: CASSWGTSASSYNEQFF. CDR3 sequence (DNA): TGCGCCAGCAGCTGGGGGACTAGCGCAAGCTCCTACAATGAGCAGTTCTTC.